One and the same sample provided the 27 T cell receptor beta chains below, sequenced in a study of blood T cells in healthy people across ages. Primers used in a second PCR of about 7 to 12 cycles were a sample-barcoded 5' primer and a J-beta primer mix. From the 5' RACE reads, TCRdb called clonotypes with MiXCR, one entry per CDR3 protein. The sample records 540,000 or so distinct CDR3 sequences, around 48% being singletons. The sequenced sample was blood. The receptors originated from a man of 80 years or more in good health.

This clonotype has only a few counts. The chain couples TRBV20-1 to TRBJ2-7, with unresolved D. The CDR3 is made up of 12 amino acids. Trimming shortened V by 3 bases and J by 3 bases, and 9 bases separated the two germline ends. CDR1 and CDR2 from the germline V gene are DFQATT and SNEGSKA (reference sequence). CDR3 in amino acids: CSASRVNYEQYF. The CDR3, as DNA: TGCAGTGCTAGCCGGGTGAACTACGAGCAGTACTTC.

The V gene is TRBV29-1, the J gene TRBJ1-2; a possible D gene is TRBD1 (6 bases). Trimming shortened V by 5 bases and J by 5 bases, and 9 bases separated the two germline ends. The CDR3 has 11 amino acids. CDR1 SQVTM and CDR2 ANQGSEA come from the germline V gene. The CDR3 sequence: CSVTGTYGYTF. CDR3 nucleotides: TGCAGCGTTACCGGGACATATGGCTACACCTTC. Supplemented by reference TRBV29-1 and TRBJ1-2, the full variable domain reads SAVISQKPSRDICQRGTSLTIQCQVDSQVTMMFWYRQQPGQSLTLIATANQGSEATYESGFVIDKFPISRPNLTFSTLTVSNMSPEDSSIYLCSVTGTYGYTFGSGTRLTVV.

This clonotype appeared a few times. The V and J genes are TRBV7-9 and TRBJ1-4; TRBD1 might be the D (6 bases). The CDR3 is 17 residues long. V lost 5 bases to trimming and J lost 6 bases, with 22 bases between them. CDR1 SEHNR and CDR2 FQNEAQ come from the germline V gene (reference sequence). This CDR3 is CASSREDRTRGDEKLFF. In DNA, the CDR3 is TGTGCCAGCAGCCGCGAAGACAGGACGAGAGGGGATGAAAAACTGTTTTTT.

The V call is TRBV29-1, the J call TRBJ1-1, with 8 bases aligning to TRBD1. The CDR3 runs to 14 residues. Looked up from germline, CDR1 is SQVTM and CDR2 is ANQGSEA. The V segment lost 3 bases and the J segment 5 bases; nucleotides outside the gene matches: 8. The CDR3 DNA sequence: TGCAGCGTTGATTCGGTACAGGGGGGGACTGAAGCTTTCTTT. Amino acid sequence: CSVDSVQGGTEAFF.

The chain employs TRBV6-6 and TRBJ2-3; D possibly corresponds to TRBD2 (6 bases). The CDR3 loop spans 14 amino acids. Germline V lookup: CDR1 MNHNY, CDR2 SVGAGI (reference sequence). With 6 bases removed from V and 6 bases from J, the gap between germline ends came to 16 bases. CDR3 amino acids: CASSPEGGIDTQYF. The CDR3 region has the DNA TGTGCCAGCAGCCCCGAGGGAGGAATCGATACGCAGTATTTT.

The chain carries TRBV12-3 or TRBV12-4 and TRBJ2-7; 10 nucleotides agree with TRBD1. The length of the CDR3 is 13 residues. The V segment lost 6 bases and the J segment 7 bases; nucleotides outside the gene matches: 6. The CDR3 here is CASRGQGMLEQYF. CDR3 coding DNA: TGTGCCAGCAGGGGACAGGGGATGTTGGAGCAGTACTTC.

The rearrangement uses TRBV2 and TRBJ2-5; D is ambiguous. V was pared by 7 bases and J by 2 bases, with 14 bases between. The germline V gene has CDR1 SNHLY and CDR2 FYNNEI. The CDR3 spans 14 residues. The DNA of the CDR3 is TGTGCCAGCAATCCCGCGGAGCGACAAGAGACCCAGTACTTC. Protein sequence: CASNPAERQETQYF.

The V and J genes are TRBV7-2 and TRBJ2-5, with 7 bases aligning to TRBD1. In germline, CDR1 is SGHTA, CDR2 FQGNSA. The CDR3 sequence is 15 residues long. V was clipped by 5 bases and J by 5 bases; unmatched bases: 11. CDR3 residues: CASSPRQGVRETQYF. The CDR3 bases are TGTGCCAGCAGCCCCAGACAGGGTGTGAGGGAGACCCAGTACTTC.

The genes are TRBV12-3 or TRBV12-4 and TRBJ1-1, with TRBD1 matching over 9 bases. J was trimmed by 5 bases and V by 6 bases; bases with no gene match: 7. CDR3 length equals 14 residues. CDR3: CASRTDRGRTEAFF. CDR3 bases: TGTGCCAGCAGAACGGACAGGGGAAGGACTGAAGCTTTCTTT.

This clonotype was detected a few times. The chain employs TRBV15 and TRBJ1-1; weak D call: TRBD1 (6 bases). The CDR3 is made up of 15 amino acids. Trimming cost V 3 bases and J 0 bases, with 11 bases left between them. Per germline, CDR1 LNHNV and CDR2 YYDKDF (reference sequence). The CDR3 region is CATSRNGGLNTEAFF. The CDR3, as DNA: TGTGCCACCAGCAGGAATGGGGGCCTGAACACTGAAGCTTTCTTT.

The chain has TRBV20-1 and TRBJ2-3, with 8 nucleotides matching TRBD2. Germline-derived CDR1 and CDR2 are DFQATT and SNEGSKA (reference sequence). J gave up 6 bases and V 6 bases, and 5 bases lay outside the gene matches. The CDR3 has 12 residues. In DNA form, the CDR3 reads TGCAGTGCACCGGGGGGGTCGGATACGCAGTATTTT. Translating gives CSAPGGSDTQYF.

This clonotype turned up a few times. The chain combines TRBV27 with TRBJ2-1; D is uncertain. Germline V lookup: CDR1 MNHEY, CDR2 SMNVEV (reference sequence). The CDR3 extends over 11 amino acids. V was shortened by 6 bases and J by 8 bases, with 8 bases between the two germline ends. CDR3: CASSRFDEQFF. CDR3 nucleotides: TGTGCCAGCAGCCGGTTCGATGAGCAGTTCTTC.

This clonotype was picked up many times. DNA of the CDR3: TGTGCCAGCAGTTACAGAGATGGCACAGATACGCAGTATTTT. Its translation is CASSYRDGTDTQYF. The V and J genes are TRBV6-6 and TRBJ2-3; no firm D call. With 2 bases removed from V and 1 base from J, the gap between germline ends came to 7 bases. Germline V gene sequence: CDR1 MNHNY, CDR2 SVGAGI (reference sequence). The CDR3 sequence is 14 residues long.

A remark on this clonotype: At one of its ends the junction is not consistent with the germline gene, which may arise from a read error. The rearrangement links TRBV6-5 to TRBJ2-3; 7 nucleotides agree with TRBD2. From germline, CDR1 is MNHEY and CDR2 SVGAGI. The CDR3 covers 18 residues. Here the CDR3 reads CARSYSEVAGASTDTQYF. Here the CDR3 DNA reads TGTGCCCGCAGTTACTCGGAGGTTGCGGGAGCTAGCACAGATACGCAGTATTTT.

The chain couples TRBV7-8 to TRBJ2-7; 9 bases agree with TRBD1. The germline V gene encodes CDR1 SGHVS and CDR2 FQNEAQ. The CDR3 extends over 15 amino acids. Germline trimming cut 5 bases from V and 4 bases from J; bases unmatched to any gene: 9. The CDR3 DNA follows: TGTGCCAGCAGCAGGGGACAGGGACCCTTATACGAGCAGTACTTC. Translating it yields CASSRGQGPLYEQYF.

J is TRBJ2-3 and V is TRBV7-2; 12 nucleotides line up with TRBD2. Trimming removed 5 bases from V and 8 bases from J; junction bases left unmatched: 14. Germline assignment: CDR1 SGHTA and CDR2 FQGNSA. CDR3 length: 17 residues. The CDR3 reads CASSPQHLAGGKGTQYF. CDR3 sequence (DNA): TGTGCCAGCAGCCCACAGCATCTAGCGGGAGGGAAAGGTACGCAGTATTTT.

The V call is TRBV20-1, the J call TRBJ2-2; D is perhaps TRBD1 or TRBD2 (5 bases each). This CDR3 comprises 15 residues. Trimming left V 2 bases short and J 1 base short, with 11 bases between. Germline V gene data show CDR1 as DFQATT and CDR2 as SNEGSKA (reference sequence). CDR3 DNA: TGCAGTGCTAGACTCGGGACGGTGAACACCGGGGAGCTGTTTTTT. Amino acids: CSARLGTVNTGELFF.

This clonotype was detected only a few times. This sequence joins TRBV7-2 and TRBJ2-3; 8 bases are a match to TRBD2. CDR3 length equals 16 residues. V shed 0 bases and J 4 bases; nucleotides not matched to a gene: 6. Germline V CDR1 and CDR2: SGHTA, FQGNSA. This chain's CDR3 is CASSLALAGGADTQYF. CDR3 nucleotides: TGTGCCAGCAGCTTAGCGCTCGCGGGAGGCGCAGATACGCAGTATTTT. Looking up the rest from reference TRBV7-2 and TRBJ2-3 gives the full variable domain: GAGVSQSPSNKVTEKGKDVELRCDPISGHTALYWYRQSLGQGLEFLIYFQGNSAPDKSGLPSDRFSAERTGGSVSTLTIQRTQQEDSAVYLCASSLALAGGADTQYFGPGTRLTVL.

This clonotype appeared a few times. This CDR3 is CASSSPNRREQFF. In DNA form, the CDR3 reads TGTGCCAGCAGCTCCCCCAACCGGAGGGAGCAGTTCTTC. J is TRBJ2-1 and V is TRBV11-2; a weak D match, TRBD2 (5 bases). Trimming shortened V by 4 bases and J by 10 bases, and 14 bases separated the two germline ends. The CDR3 is 13 amino acids. Germline V lookup: CDR1 SGHAT, CDR2 FQNNGV.

Note on this clonotype: It may be a read error: a sequence one base away is much more abundant. The V call is TRBV6-6, the J call TRBJ2-7; a weak D match, TRBD2 (5 bases). The CDR3 is 15 residues long. Germline V gives CDR1 MNHNY, CDR2 SVGAGI (reference sequence). Trimming left V 2 bases short and J 6 bases short, with 17 bases between. For the CDR3, the DNA is TGTGCCAGCAGTTACCAAGTTCCTCGGGGATGCGAGCAGTACTTC. This translates into CASSYQVPRGCEQYF.

V and J are TRBV4-2 and TRBJ2-1, with TRBD2 as a possible D gene (5 bases). Per the germline V gene, CDR1 is LGHNA and CDR2 is YNFKEQ. The CDR3 length is 14 residues. Between the trimmed V and J ends, which lost 3 bases and 13 bases, there was a span of 19 bases. The CDR3 region is CASSQEDREQSQFF. CDR3 DNA sequence: TGTGCCAGCAGCCAGGAAGACCGGGAACAGAGCCAGTTCTTC.

The chain employs TRBV20-1 and TRBJ2-3, with D tentatively TRBD1 or TRBD2 (7 bases each). Germline V lookup: CDR1 DFQATT, CDR2 SNEGSKA (reference sequence). Trimming stripped 3 bases from V and 5 bases from J, with 27 bases between. The CDR3 is 18 residues long. The CDR3 DNA is TGCAGTGCTAGCGCCGCCCTACAGGGGCTCTGGGAGGGAGATACGCAGTATTTT. Translated, it gives CSASAALQGLWEGDTQYF.

V and J are TRBV20-1 and TRBJ2-4; D might be TRBD2 (6 bases). TRBJ2-7 explains the end of the DNA better; the J call may be wrong. The CDR3 has 13 residues. Germline-derived CDR1 and CDR2 are DFQATT and SNEGSKA (reference sequence). The CDR3 sequence: CSAPKRASYEQYF. CDR3 DNA: TGCAGTGCCCCGAAGCGGGCCTCCTACGAGCAGTACTTC.

There are many counts of this clonotype. V is TRBV6-5 and J is TRBJ2-3, with no clear D. Germline-derived CDR1 and CDR2 are MNHEY and SVGAGI. Trimming removed 6 bases from V and 3 bases from J, with 13 bases in between. The CDR3 runs 14 residues. The CDR3, as DNA: TGTGCCAGCAGGACTGTCAGGCAAACAGATACGCAGTATTTT. Amino acids: CASRTVRQTDTQYF.

The count of this clonotype is one. This chain uses TRBV20-1 with TRBJ2-3; no firm D call. Trimming shortened V by 5 bases and J by 7 bases, and 13 bases separated the two germline ends. Germline V gene data show CDR1 as DFQATT and CDR2 as SNEGSKA (reference sequence). The CDR3 is 12 amino acids. DNA of the CDR3: TGCAGTGCTCCCCAGCTAGTCAATACGCAGTATTTT. It is translated as CSAPQLVNTQYF.

This clonotype has a handful of counts. This CDR3 is CSVGPGSQETQYF. The CDR3 DNA follows: TGCAGCGTGGGGCCAGGGAGCCAAGAGACCCAGTACTTC. The rearrangement links TRBV29-1 to TRBJ2-5, with D perhaps given as TRBD1 or TRBD2 (5 bases each). Per germline, CDR1 SQVTM and CDR2 ANQGSEA. CDR3 length: 13 residues. V gave up 6 bases and J gave up 1 base, with 12 bases separating them.

The rearrangement links TRBV24-1 to TRBJ2-5; 8 nucleotides match TRBD1. This CDR3 region has 15 residues. The germline V gene encodes CDR1 KGHDR and CDR2 SFDVKD. V was clipped by 4 bases and J by 5 bases; unmatched bases: 8. DNA for the CDR3: TGTGCCACCAGTGAAACTAGGACAGGGTTGGAGACCCAGTACTTC. This translates into CATSETRTGLETQYF.